The 12 T cell receptor beta chains presented below share a single source sample, sequenced in a study of blood T cells in healthy people across ages. With a J-beta primer mix and a sample-barcoded 5' primer, a second PCR ran 7 to 11 cycles. Via MiXCR, TCRdb re-called the 5' RACE reads, giving one row per CDR3 protein. The sample consists of roughly 550,000 distinct CDR3 sequences, less than 25% of them appearing once. These data also featured in a second study, about T cells of mothers and their children.

Sequenced material: blood. The receptor set was obtained from a boy aged 10-17 years in good health.

This clonotype came up many times. This chain's CDR3 is CASSLGRDTQYF. In DNA form, the CDR3 reads TGTGCCAGCAGTCTCGGAAGAGATACGCAGTATTTT. The chain recombines TRBV28 with TRBJ2-3, with D uncertain. Germline assignment: CDR1 MDHEN and CDR2 SYDVKM. V lost 5 bases and J lost 5, with 8 bases in between. The CDR3 loop spans 12 amino acids.

The CDR3 spells CSAPLAGLYEQYF. Here the CDR3 DNA reads TGCAGTGCCCCACTAGCGGGCCTCTACGAGCAGTACTTC. The chain uses TRBV20-1 and TRBJ2-5, with TRBD2 matching over 9 bases. The J call may be faulty, since TRBJ2-7 better matches the DNA end. CDR3 length: 13 residues. From germline, CDR1 is DFQATT and CDR2 SNEGSKA (reference sequence).

This clonotype was found a few times. V is TRBV7-8 and J is TRBJ1-3; D uncertain. CDR1 SGHVS and CDR2 FQNEAQ come from the germline V gene. The CDR3 runs 18 residues. V shed 3 bases and J shed 2 bases, with 20 bases lying between them. The chain's CDR3 is CASSFPRALLSPGNTIYF. The CDR3, as DNA: TGTGCCAGCAGCTTTCCCCGAGCACTCTTAAGCCCTGGAAACACCATATATTTT.

The chain is built from TRBV20-1 and TRBJ2-5, with D perhaps matching TRBD2 (5 bases). V was clipped by 3 bases and J by 5 bases, with 13 bases between them. The CDR3 has 13 residues. Per germline, CDR1 DFQATT and CDR2 SNEGSKA (reference sequence). In DNA, the CDR3 is TGCAGTGCTAGGACTATCGGGGTTGAGACCCAGTACTTC. Translating it yields CSARTIGVETQYF.

This clonotype has ten or more counts. V is TRBV9 and J is TRBJ1-1; D is unclear. V lost 0 bases and J 3 bases, leaving 0 bases between the germline ends. The CDR3 covers 11 residues. Germline values: CDR1 SGDLS, CDR2 YYNGEE. In DNA, the CDR3 is TGTGCCAGCAGCGTAGACACTGAAGCTTTCTTT. Its translation is CASSVDTEAFF. Full variable domain (missing parts from reference TRBV9 and TRBJ1-1): DSGVTQTPKHLITATGQRVTLRCSPRSGDLSVYWYQQSLDQGLQFLIQYYNGEERAKGNILERFSAQQFPDLHSELNLSSLELGDSALYFCASSVDTEAFFGQGTRLTVV.

This clonotype has more than one count but fewer than ten. The chain links TRBV3-1 to TRBJ2-7; D unclear. The CDR3 consists of 14 residues. Germline V gene lookup returns CDR1 LGHDT and CDR2 YNNKEL (reference sequence). The V end was cut by 1 base, the J end by 2 bases, with 9 bases between. Here the CDR3 reads CASSQALAPYEQYF. CDR3 DNA: TGTGCCAGCAGCCAAGCCCTCGCCCCCTACGAGCAGTACTTC.

This clonotype was counted only a few times. V and J are TRBV5-5 and TRBJ2-5; 7 bases align to TRBD1. Per germline, CDR1 SGHKS and CDR2 YYEKEE (reference sequence). The CDR3 covers 15 residues. V lost 0 bases and J lost 3; bases outside the gene matches: 5. CDR3 sequence: CASSLAPTGKETQYF. In DNA, the CDR3 is TGTGCCAGCAGCTTGGCCCCGACAGGGAAAGAGACCCAGTACTTC.

This clonotype was observed a few times. The chain links TRBV2 to TRBJ2-6; D is unclear. V dropped 8 bases and J dropped 1 base, with 9 bases sitting between them. The germline CDR1 and CDR2 sequences are SNHLY and FYNNEI. The length of the CDR3 is 14 residues. CDR3 sequence: CASEQHSGANVLTF. The CDR3 DNA is TGTGCCAGCGAACAACATTCTGGGGCCAACGTCCTGACTTTC.

The V and J genes are TRBV6-2 or TRBV6-3 and TRBJ2-5; TRBD2 matches 14 bases. Near its end, the DNA agrees better with TRBJ2-7, so the J call may be wrong. The germline CDR1 and CDR2 sequences are MNHEY and SVGEGT. CDR3 length: 20 residues. The CDR3 protein is CASSSAFGRERTSGRYEQYF. CDR3 bases: TGTGCCAGCAGTTCTGCTTTTGGGAGAGAGCGGACTAGCGGGAGGTACGAGCAGTACTTC.

This clonotype was found a few times. Compared with germline, one end of the junction differs, possibly owing to a read error. The chain carries TRBV4-3 and TRBJ2-1, with 9 bases aligning to TRBD1. This CDR3 is 13 amino acids long. In germline, CDR1 is LGHNA, CDR2 YSLEER. CDR3 in DNA: TGCGCCGGCAGCCAGGATTACAGGGGGCTGCAGTTCTTC. It is translated as CAGSQDYRGLQFF.

In regard to this clonotype: Sequence at one end of the junction differs from germline and may be a read error. The rearrangement joins TRBV5-5 to TRBJ2-1; 9 bases are a match to TRBD2. Germline-derived CDR1 and CDR2 are SGHKS and YYEKEE (reference sequence). The CDR3 loop spans 16 amino acids. CDR3 nucleotide sequence: TGTGCCAGCAGCTGGACCGGGACTAGCTCCTATAATGAGCAGTTCTTC. This translates into CASSWTGTSSYNEQFF.

This chain uses TRBV20-1 with TRBJ2-1, with unresolved D. CDR3 length: 13 amino acids. V lost 0 bases to trimming and J lost 8 bases, with 11 bases between them. CDR1 and CDR2 from the germline V gene are DFQATT and SNEGSKA (reference sequence). The chain's CDR3 is CSARDRSFDEQFF. The CDR3 region has the DNA TGCAGTGCTAGAGATCGGTCCTTCGATGAGCAGTTCTTC.